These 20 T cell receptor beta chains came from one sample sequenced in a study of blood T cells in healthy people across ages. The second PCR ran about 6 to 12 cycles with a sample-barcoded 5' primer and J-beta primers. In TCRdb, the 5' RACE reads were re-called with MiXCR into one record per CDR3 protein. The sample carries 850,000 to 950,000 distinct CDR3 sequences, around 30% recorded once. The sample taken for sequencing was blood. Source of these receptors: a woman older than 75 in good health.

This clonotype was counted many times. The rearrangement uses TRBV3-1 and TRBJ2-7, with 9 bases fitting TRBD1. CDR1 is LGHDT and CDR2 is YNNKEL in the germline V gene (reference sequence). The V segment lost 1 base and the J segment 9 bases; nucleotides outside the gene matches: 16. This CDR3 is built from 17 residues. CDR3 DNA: TGTGCCAGCAGCCAAGTTGGGGACAGGGTGGACTTGTTTGGGCAGTACTTC. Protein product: CASSQVGDRVDLFGQYF.

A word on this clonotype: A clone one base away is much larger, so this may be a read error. The CDR3 DNA is TGCAGCGGGTGGGACAGGGGGCCTGGCTACACCTTC. It translates to CSGWDRGPGYTF. This chain joins TRBV29-1 and TRBJ1-2; 12 nucleotides match TRBD1. Germline V gene data show CDR1 as SQVTM and CDR2 as ANQGSEA. V lost 7 bases to trimming and J lost 7 bases; unmatched junction nucleotides: 4. This CDR3 has 12 amino acids.

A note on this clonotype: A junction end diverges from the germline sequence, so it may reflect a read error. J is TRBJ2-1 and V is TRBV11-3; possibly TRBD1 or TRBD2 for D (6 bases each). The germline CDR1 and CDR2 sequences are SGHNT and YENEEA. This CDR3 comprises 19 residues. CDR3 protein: CASNLGLARGIGSYNEQFF. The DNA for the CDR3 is TGTGCCAGCAACTTAGGGCTAGCGAGGGGGATCGGCTCCTACAATGAGCAGTTCTTC.

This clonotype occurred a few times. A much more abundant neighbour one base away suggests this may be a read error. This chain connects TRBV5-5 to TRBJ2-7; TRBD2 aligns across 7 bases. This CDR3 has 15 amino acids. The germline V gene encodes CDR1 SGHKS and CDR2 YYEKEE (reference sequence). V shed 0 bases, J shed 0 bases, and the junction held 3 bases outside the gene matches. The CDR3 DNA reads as TGTGCCAGCAGCTTGGGCGGGGGTATCTCCTACGAGCAGTACTTC. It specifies CASSLGGGISYEQYF.

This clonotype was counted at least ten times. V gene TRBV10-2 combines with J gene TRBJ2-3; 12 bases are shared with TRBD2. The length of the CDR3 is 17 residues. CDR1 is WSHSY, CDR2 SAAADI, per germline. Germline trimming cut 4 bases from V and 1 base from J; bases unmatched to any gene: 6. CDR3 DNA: TGCGCCAGCAGTGGAGTACGACTAGCGGGGGGCACAGATACGCAGTATTTT. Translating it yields CASSGVRLAGGTDTQYF.

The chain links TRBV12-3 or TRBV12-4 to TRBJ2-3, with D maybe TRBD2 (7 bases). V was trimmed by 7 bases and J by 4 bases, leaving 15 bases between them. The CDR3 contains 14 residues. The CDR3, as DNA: TGTGCCAGCAATCACAGGGAGGGCGCAGATACGCAGTATTTT. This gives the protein CASNHREGADTQYF.

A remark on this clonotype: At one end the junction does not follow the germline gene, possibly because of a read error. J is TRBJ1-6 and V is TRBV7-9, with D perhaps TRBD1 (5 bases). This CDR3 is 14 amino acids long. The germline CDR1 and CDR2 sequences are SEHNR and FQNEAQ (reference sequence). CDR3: CVSSFQGGNSPLHF. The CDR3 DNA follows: TGTGTCAGCAGCTTTCAGGGAGGAAATTCACCCCTCCACTTT. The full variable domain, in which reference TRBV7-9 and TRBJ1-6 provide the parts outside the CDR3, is DTGVSQNPRHKITKRGQNVTFRCDPISEHNRLYWYRQTLGQGPEFLTYFQNEAQLEKSRLLSDRFSAERPKGSFSTLEIQRTEQGDSAMYLCVSSFQGGNSPLHFGNGTRLTVT.

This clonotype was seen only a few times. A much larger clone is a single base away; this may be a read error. CDR3 DNA: TGTGCCAGCAGCTCCCGGTCAGGAAACTACAATGAGCAGTACTTC. It codes for CASSSRSGNYNEQYF. The chain links TRBV7-2 to TRBJ2-7; the D is unclear. V was pared by 4 bases and J by 7 bases, with 20 bases between. The CDR3 is made up of 15 amino acids. CDR1 is SGHTA and CDR2 is FQGNSA in the germline V gene.

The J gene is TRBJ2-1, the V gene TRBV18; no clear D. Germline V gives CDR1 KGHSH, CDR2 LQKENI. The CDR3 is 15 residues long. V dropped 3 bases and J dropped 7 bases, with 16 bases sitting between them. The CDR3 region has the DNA TGTGCCAGCTCACCCGGTAATTCCGACGGGAATGAGCAGTTCTTC. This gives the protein CASSPGNSDGNEQFF.

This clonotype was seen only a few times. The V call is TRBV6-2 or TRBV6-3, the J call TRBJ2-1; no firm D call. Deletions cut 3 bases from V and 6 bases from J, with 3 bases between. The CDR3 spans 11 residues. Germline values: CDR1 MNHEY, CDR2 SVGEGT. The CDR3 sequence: CASSYCNEQFF. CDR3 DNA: TGTGCCAGCAGTTATTGCAATGAGCAGTTCTTC.

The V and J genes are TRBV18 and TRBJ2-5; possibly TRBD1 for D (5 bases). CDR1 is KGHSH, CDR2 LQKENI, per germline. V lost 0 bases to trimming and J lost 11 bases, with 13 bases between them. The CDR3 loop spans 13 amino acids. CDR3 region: CASSPPVGDEQYF. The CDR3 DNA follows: TGTGCCAGCTCACCACCAGTAGGGGATGAGCAGTACTTC.

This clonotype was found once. CDR3 sequence (DNA): TGCGCCAGCAGCTATAGTGCAGGGGCGGATGGCTACACCTTC. As protein: CASSYSAGADGYTF. The chain is built from TRBV5-1 and TRBJ1-2; a possible D gene is TRBD1 (6 bases). Trimming left V 3 bases short and J 6 bases short, with 15 bases between. The CDR3 totals 14 residues. Germline V CDR1 and CDR2: SGHRS, YFSETQ.

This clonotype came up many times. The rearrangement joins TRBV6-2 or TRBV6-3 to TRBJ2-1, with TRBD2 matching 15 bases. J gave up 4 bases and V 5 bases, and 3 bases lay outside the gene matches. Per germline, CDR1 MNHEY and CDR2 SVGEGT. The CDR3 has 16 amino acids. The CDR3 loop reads CASSKGLAGGYNEQFF. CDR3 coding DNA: TGTGCCAGCAGTAAGGGACTAGCGGGGGGATACAATGAGCAGTTCTTC.

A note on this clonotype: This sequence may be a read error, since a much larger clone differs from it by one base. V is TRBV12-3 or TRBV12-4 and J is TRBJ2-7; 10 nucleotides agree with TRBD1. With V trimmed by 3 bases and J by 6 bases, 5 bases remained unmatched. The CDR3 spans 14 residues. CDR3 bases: TGTGCCAGCAGTTTTGGGGACAGGGGAGGCGAGCAGTACTTC. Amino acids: CASSFGDRGGEQYF.

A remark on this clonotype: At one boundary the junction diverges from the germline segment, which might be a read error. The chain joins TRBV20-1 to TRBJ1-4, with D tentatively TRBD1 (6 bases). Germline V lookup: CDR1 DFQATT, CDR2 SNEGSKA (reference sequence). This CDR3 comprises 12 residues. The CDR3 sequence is CSAKQGYEKLFF. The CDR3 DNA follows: TGCAGTGCCAAACAGGGTTATGAAAAGCTGTTTTTT.

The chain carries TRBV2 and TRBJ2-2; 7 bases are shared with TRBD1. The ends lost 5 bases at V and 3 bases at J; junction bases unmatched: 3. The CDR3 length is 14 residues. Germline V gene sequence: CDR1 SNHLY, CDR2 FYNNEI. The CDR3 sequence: CASSNTGDTGELFF. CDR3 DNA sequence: TGTGCCAGCAGTAATACAGGGGACACCGGGGAGCTGTTTTTT.

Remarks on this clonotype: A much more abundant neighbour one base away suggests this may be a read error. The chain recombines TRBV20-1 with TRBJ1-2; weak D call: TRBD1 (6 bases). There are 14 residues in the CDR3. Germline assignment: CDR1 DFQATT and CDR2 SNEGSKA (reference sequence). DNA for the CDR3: TGCAGTGCTAGTAGGGACAACCAGGCGGGTGGCGACACCTTC. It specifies CSASRDNQAGGDTF.

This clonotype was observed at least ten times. CDR3 bases: TGCAGTGCTAGTAACCCCTTAAACACAGATACGCAGTATTTT. Translated, it gives CSASNPLNTDTQYF. J is TRBJ2-3 and V is TRBV20-1; D ambiguous. Germline V gives CDR1 DFQATT, CDR2 SNEGSKA (reference sequence). The CDR3 is 14 residues long. Trimming took off 3 bases at V and 2 bases at J, with 12 bases between the two ends.

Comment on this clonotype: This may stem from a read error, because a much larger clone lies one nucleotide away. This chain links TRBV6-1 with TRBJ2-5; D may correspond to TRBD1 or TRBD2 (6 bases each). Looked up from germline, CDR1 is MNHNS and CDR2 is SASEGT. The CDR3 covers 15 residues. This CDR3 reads CASSEQGRYMETRYF. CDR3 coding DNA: TGTGCCAGCAGTGAACAGGGGAGGTATATGGAGACCCGGTACTTC.

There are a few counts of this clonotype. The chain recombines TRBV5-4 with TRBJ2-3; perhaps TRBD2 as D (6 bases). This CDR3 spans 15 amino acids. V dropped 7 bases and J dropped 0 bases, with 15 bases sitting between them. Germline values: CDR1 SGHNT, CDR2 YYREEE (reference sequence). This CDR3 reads CASQRTGASTDTQYF. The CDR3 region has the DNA TGTGCCAGCCAGCGGACGGGAGCTAGCACAGATACGCAGTATTTT.